This TCR beta chain is drawn from a study of early T cells in non-severe SARS-CoV-2 infection. Study-level background: Unpaired chains resulted from sequencing bulk RNA of unsorted whole blood.

Study outcomes and limitations: Matches to VDJdb favored anti-spike CD8 responses and missed private and CD4 specificities.

With respect to this clonotype: The antigen remains unidentified.

Tagging with unique molecular identifiers was applied to individual cDNA molecules. TCRdb reanalysed the 5' RACE reads using MiXCR and keeps one entry per CDR3 protein. Of more than 65,000 distinct CDR3 sequences in the sample, around 12% were seen once. V trimming: 4 bases; J trimming: 11 bases; junction bases outside the gene matches: 6. Per germline, CDR1 DFQATT and CDR2 SNEGSKA (reference sequence). The CDR3 has 12 amino acids. The sample comprised whole blood. The TCR sequence derives from an adult who was a healthcare worker with PCR-confirmed SARS-CoV-2 infection or an uninfected control (not recorded which). V usage is TRBV20-1 and J usage is TRBJ2-1, with 9 bases matching TRBD2. The CDR3 DNA sequence: TGCAGTGCTACCAAACCTAGCGGGAAGCAGTTCTTC. Protein: CSATKPSGKQFF.